This T cell receptor (beta chain) was sequenced in a study of T cell responses to AZD1222 COVID-19 vaccine. Overall study: Second-dose recipients at about 4 or about 12 weeks were treated as one pooled group. Study results and caveats: Dominant CD4 TCR responses targeted spike regions 160-218 and 743-854. Once two AZD1222 doses were given, Spike-specific TCR breadth and depth went up. The study reported that nearly half of spike-specific TCRs target unmutated variant regions.

As to this clone: What it binds is not known.

The method was immunoSEQ multiplex PCR; TCRdb's version includes in-frame clones alone and lacks a portion of them. The data contain 100,000 or so clones, roughly nine tenths of them singletons. The CDR3 totals 12 residues. V lost 6 bases, J lost 8 bases, and 3 bases stayed unmatched. The chain employs TRBV12-3 or TRBV12-4 and TRBJ1-4; 7 positions match TRBD1. This material consisted of peripheral blood, taken on day 0 of AZD1222 vaccination. The receptor was derived from an adult in good health. CDR3 in amino acids: CASSRGWEKLFF. The CDR3 DNA reads as TGTGCCAGCAGCAGGGGGTGGGAAAAACTGTTTTTT.